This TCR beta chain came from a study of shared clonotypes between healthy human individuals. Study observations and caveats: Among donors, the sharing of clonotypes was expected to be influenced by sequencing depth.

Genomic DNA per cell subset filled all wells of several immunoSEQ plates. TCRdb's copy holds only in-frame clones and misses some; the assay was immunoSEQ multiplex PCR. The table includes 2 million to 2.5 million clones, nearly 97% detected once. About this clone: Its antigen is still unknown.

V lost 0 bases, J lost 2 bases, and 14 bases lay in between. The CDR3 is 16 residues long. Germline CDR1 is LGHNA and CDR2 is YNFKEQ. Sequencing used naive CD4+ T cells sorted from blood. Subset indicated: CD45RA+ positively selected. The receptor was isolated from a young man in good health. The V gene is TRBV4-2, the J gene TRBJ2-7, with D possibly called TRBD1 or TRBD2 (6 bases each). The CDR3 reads CASSQDPGGDTYEQYF. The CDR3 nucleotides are TGTGCCAGCAGCCAAGATCCCGGGGGCGACACCTACGAGCAGTACTTC.